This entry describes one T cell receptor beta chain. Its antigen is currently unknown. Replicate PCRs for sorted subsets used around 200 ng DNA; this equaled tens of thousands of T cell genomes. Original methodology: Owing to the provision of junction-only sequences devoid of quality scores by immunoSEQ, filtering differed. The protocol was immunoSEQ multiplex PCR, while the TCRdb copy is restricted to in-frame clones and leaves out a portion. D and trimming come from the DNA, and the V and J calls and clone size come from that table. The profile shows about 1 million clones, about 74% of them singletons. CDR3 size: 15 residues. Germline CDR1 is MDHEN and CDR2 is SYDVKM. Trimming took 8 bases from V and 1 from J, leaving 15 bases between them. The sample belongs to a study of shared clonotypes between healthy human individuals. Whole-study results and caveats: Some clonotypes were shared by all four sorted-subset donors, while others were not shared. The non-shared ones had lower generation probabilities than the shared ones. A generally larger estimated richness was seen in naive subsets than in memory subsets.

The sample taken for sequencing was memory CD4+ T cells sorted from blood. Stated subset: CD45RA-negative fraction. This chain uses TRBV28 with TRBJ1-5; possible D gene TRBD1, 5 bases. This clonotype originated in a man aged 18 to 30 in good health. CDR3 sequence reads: CASLAGTFSNQPQHF. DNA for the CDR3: TGTGCCAGCCTTGCCGGGACTTTCAGCAATCAGCCCCAGCATTTT.